Shown below are 14 T cell receptor beta chains from a single sample sequenced in a study of low-dose radiotherapy and immunotherapy resistance in tumors. First-strand cDNA relied on TRAV- and TRBV-specific primers spanning alpha and beta chains. PCR amplification of the TCRs was performed with Phusion for 15 to 25 PCR cycles, and it relied on a constant-region primer together with a V-primer adapter. TCRdb reprocessed the reads with MiXCR, giving one entry per CDR3 protein. The repertoire holds approximately 84,000 distinct CDR3 sequences, 15% to 20% seen once, with roughly 2.8% in the top ten. Time point noted: before trial treatment. The sample in question was PBMCs, obtained before treatment. Receptors were obtained from a male donor with prostate cancer.

On this clonotype itself: A single base is all that separates this from a far larger clone, so a read error is likely. CDR3 nucleotides: TGTGCCAGCAGTACCAACAGGGTTACAGAAAAACTGATTTTT. It translates to CASSTNRVTEKLIF. The V and J genes are TRBV28 and TRBJ1-4; weak D call: TRBD1 (6 bases). In germline, CDR1 is MDHEN, CDR2 SYDVKM. The CDR3 is 14 residues long.

The rearrangement uses TRBV4-1 and TRBJ2-1; TRBD1 aligns across 9 bases. Germline lookup yields CDR1 MGHRA and CDR2 YSYEKL. This CDR3 contains 16 residues. V was pared by 4 bases and J by 6 bases, with 10 bases of the junction left unmatched. The CDR3 spells CASSPTGTGRLNEQFF. The CDR3 coding sequence is TGCGCCAGCAGCCCAACCGGGACAGGGAGGCTCAATGAGCAGTTCTTC.

The rearrangement uses TRBV3-1 and TRBJ1-2; 7 bases line up with TRBD1. The germline CDR1 and CDR2 sequences are LGHDT and YNNKEL (reference sequence). There are 13 residues in the CDR3. V was pared by 4 bases and J by 6 bases, with 5 bases of the junction left unmatched. The chain's CDR3 is CASSRSRGDGYTF. The DNA for the CDR3 is TGTGCCAGCAGCCGAAGCAGGGGGGATGGCTACACCTTC.

The chain has TRBV6-5 and TRBJ1-3; possibly TRBD1 for D (6 bases). V lost 5 bases to trimming and J lost 2 bases, with 16 bases between them. The length of the CDR3 is 16 residues. The V gene's germline CDR1 is MNHEY and CDR2 SVGAGI. CDR3 amino acids: CASSTISTGTGNTIYF. For the CDR3, the DNA is TGTGCCAGCAGTACTATCTCCACAGGGACTGGAAACACCATATATTTT.

A remark on this clonotype: This is likely an artifact of a read error, given a far larger clone one base away. This rearrangement joins TRBV7-6 to TRBJ1-1; TRBD1 matches at 7 bases. V dropped 5 bases and J dropped 7; count of bases not matched to a gene: 10. Germline V gene data show CDR1 as SGHVS and CDR2 as FNYEAQ. This CDR3 contains 14 residues. CDR3 protein: CASSRGQDRHEAFF. CDR3 coding DNA: TGTGCCAGCAGCAGAGGACAGGATAGACATGAAGCTTTCTTT.

This clonotype has only a few counts. At one end the junction does not follow the germline gene, possibly because of a read error. The V gene is TRBV3-1, the J gene TRBJ2-1; TRBD1 aligns across 9 bases. The CDR3 consists of 15 residues. From germline, CDR1 is LGHDT and CDR2 YNNKEL (reference sequence). CDR3 bases: TGTGCCAGCAACCAATGGGACAGGGCCTACAATGAGCAGTTCTTC. This sequence encodes CASNQWDRAYNEQFF.

This chain joins TRBV2 and TRBJ2-3; D call uncertain. Germline CDR1 SNHLY, CDR2 FYNNEI. V lost 2 bases and J 2 bases, leaving 8 bases between the germline ends. This CDR3 has 14 residues. The CDR3 nucleotides read TGTGCCAGCAGTGAATCTAGGGCCACAGATACGCAGTATTTT. Translated: CASSESRATDTQYF.

This clonotype occurred many times. The chain carries TRBV2 and TRBJ1-5, with D perhaps matching TRBD1 (5 bases). Germline CDR1 reads SNHLY; CDR2 reads FYNNEI. The CDR3 runs 14 residues. V dropped 5 bases and J dropped 3 bases, with 11 bases sitting between them. CDR3 region: CASSLGGFNQPQHF. CDR3 in DNA: TGTGCCAGCAGTTTGGGGGGGTTCAATCAGCCCCAGCATTTT. The full variable domain, with the rest looked up from reference TRBV2 and TRBJ1-5, is EPEVTQTPSHQVTQMGQEVILRCVPISNHLYFYWYRQILGQKVEFLVSFYNNEISEKSEIFDDQFSVERPDGSNFTLKIRSTKLEDSAMYFCASSLGGFNQPQHFGDGTRLSIL.

This clonotype was observed at least ten times. The rearrangement joins TRBV9 to TRBJ2-3; 7 bases fit TRBD1. The germline CDR1 and CDR2 sequences are SGDLS and YYNGEE. Germline trimming cut 3 bases from V and 6 bases from J; bases unmatched to any gene: 7. The CDR3 sequence is 14 residues long. The DNA of the CDR3 is TGTGCCAGCAGCGATAAAACAGGGGACGATACGCAGTATTTT. This sequence encodes CASSDKTGDDTQYF.

This clonotype was detected many times. J is TRBJ2-7 and V is TRBV30; D is possibly TRBD1 or TRBD2 (5 bases each). The length of the CDR3 is 11 residues. The V end lost 8 bases, the J end lost 4 bases, and 12 bases lay between the germline ends. Germline V gene sequence: CDR1 GTSNPN, CDR2 SVGIG (reference sequence). In DNA form, the CDR3 reads TGTGCCGAAGGGACGGCGTACGAGCAGTACTTC. Translating gives CAEGTAYEQYF.

This chain connects TRBV20-1 to TRBJ2-1; D is possibly TRBD1 or TRBD2 (5 bases each). Deletions cut 2 bases from V and 6 bases from J, with 17 bases between. CDR1 DFQATT and CDR2 SNEGSKA come from the germline V gene (reference sequence). This CDR3 spans 15 amino acids. For the CDR3, the DNA is TGCAGTGCTAGATACTCCAGGGAAGGAGGCAATGAGCAGTTCTTC. Residues: CSARYSREGGNEQFF.

V usage is TRBV12-3 or TRBV12-4 and J usage is TRBJ1-6; 9 nucleotides match TRBD1. The CDR3 length is 14 residues. V shed 6 bases, J shed 8 bases, and the junction held 5 bases outside the gene matches. The CDR3 DNA is TGTGCCAGCAGACCACAGGGGGCTCATTCACCCCTCCACTTT. This codes for CASRPQGAHSPLHF.

This clonotype was found many times. V gene TRBV5-6 combines with J gene TRBJ1-6; D is undetermined. Germline CDR1 SGHDT, CDR2 YYEEEE. The CDR3 contains 13 residues. Trimming took 0 bases from V and 9 from J, leaving 7 bases between them. The CDR3 coding sequence is TGTGCCAGCAGCTTGGACCGAGCTTCACCCCTCCACTTT. Encoded protein: CASSLDRASPLHF.

This clonotype showed up many times. The genes are TRBV7-2 and TRBJ1-6; D is uncertain. Looked up from germline, CDR1 is SGHTA and CDR2 is FQGNSA. The CDR3 length is 13 residues. Deletions cut 5 bases from V and 7 bases from J, with 9 bases between. The CDR3 loop is CASSQRGNSPLHF. DNA of the CDR3: TGTGCCAGCAGCCAAAGAGGAAATTCACCCCTCCACTTT.